This is a list of T cell receptor beta chains from one sample in a study of shared clonotypes between healthy human individuals. Assay: immunoSEQ multiplex PCR; the TCRdb copy retains only in-frame clones and omits some. The sample has about 1.1 million clones, about 80% seen once. Sequenced: memory CD4+ T cells from PBMCs. The receptors originated from a man younger than 35 in good health. Some clones in this sample may be carry-over from other donors' samples. Both conserved end residues are part of each CDR3. A D gene is named only where the DNA matches it firmly. Clone size appears in some rows only: once, few, many, or a class for an expanded clone.

cdr3_aa cdr3_nt v_call d_call clone_size j_call
CASTSPGGGREKLFF TGTGCCAGCACCTCCCCTGGGGGGGGCAGGGAAAAACTGTTTTTT TRBV6-1 - - TRBJ1-4
CASSPQGSSYNEQFF TGTGCCAGCAGCCCGCAGGGGAGCTCCTACAATGAGCAGTTCTTC TRBV7-3 - once TRBJ2-1
CASSPVGGMNTEAFF TGCGCCAGCAGCCCTGTGGGAGGCATGAACACTGAAGCTTTCTTT TRBV5-1 - - TRBJ1-1
CASSIRPGQGAGEQYF TGTGCCAGCAGTATCCGACCGGGACAGGGGGCTGGCGAGCAGTACTTC TRBV27 TRBD1 - TRBJ2-7
CASSPPTGMNSPLHF TGTGCCAGCTCACCACCGACAGGGATGAATTCACCCCTCCACTTT TRBV18 TRBD1 - TRBJ1-6
CASSLGGDGNTIYF TGTGCCAGCAGCTTGGGAGGAGACGGAAACACCATATATTTT TRBV7-9 - once TRBJ1-3
CASMGTFMNTEAFF TGTGCCAGCATGGGGACATTCATGAACACTGAAGCTTTCTTT TRBV2 - - TRBJ1-1
CASSIGSNTGELFF TGTGCCAGTAGTATAGGTTCGAACACCGGGGAGCTGTTTTTT TRBV19 - - TRBJ2-2
CASSNTGSDNSPLHF TGTGCCAGTTCTAATACAGGGTCGGATAATTCACCCCTCCACTTT TRBV25-1 - - TRBJ1-6
CASSRGRAGADTQYF TGTGCCAGCAGCCGCGGGAGGGCCGGCGCAGATACGCAGTATTTT TRBV11-2 TRBD2 - TRBJ2-3
CASSRGGRVPLEQYF TGTGCCAGCAGCCGAGGGGGCAGGGTCCCCCTCGAGCAGTACTTC TRBV13 TRBD1 - TRBJ2-7
CANSLGGRPAYEQYF TGTGCCAACAGCTTAGGCGGGAGGCCAGCCTACGAGCAGTACTTC TRBV13 TRBD2 - TRBJ2-7
CASIRQGAGANVLTF TGCGCCAGCATCCGACAGGGAGCTGGGGCCAACGTCCTGACTTTC TRBV5-1 TRBD1 - TRBJ2-6
CASSPRQGPFSGANVLTF TGTGCCAGCTCACCAAGACAGGGCCCTTTCTCTGGGGCCAACGTCCTGACTTTC TRBV18 TRBD1 - TRBJ2-6
CASSLPLEGANSSNQPQHF TGTGCCAGCAGTCTACCACTGGAGGGAGCTAATTCTAGCAATCAGCCCCAGCATTTT TRBV27 - many TRBJ1-5
CASSIIVTSGANVLTF TGTGCCAGTAGTATCATCGTCACCTCTGGGGCCAACGTCCTGACTTTC TRBV19 - - TRBJ2-6
CASSKLALDTQYF TGTGCCAGCAGCAAACTAGCGCTAGATACGCAGTATTTT TRBV11-2 TRBD2 - TRBJ2-3
CASRRLTRGDEKLFF TGTGCCAGCAGGAGGTTAACCCGAGGGGATGAAAAACTGTTTTTT TRBV2 - - TRBJ1-4
CASSFTRDSDSNQPQHF TGTGCCAGCAGTTTTACCCGGGACAGCGATAGCAATCAGCCCCAGCATTTT TRBV28 TRBD1 - TRBJ1-5
CASSVDGKNTIYF TGTGCCAGCAGCGTAGACGGGAAAAACACCATATATTTT TRBV9 - few TRBJ1-3